These 20 T cell receptor beta chains came from one sample sequenced in a study of T cells in Graves' hyperthyroidism and ophthalmopathy. RNA transcripts were the template for amplifying TCR beta CDR3 regions. In the first-round RT-PCR of the TCR CDR3, the HTBI primer set was used. TCRdb analysed the multiplex PCR reads with MiXCR anew, one entry per CDR3 protein. The repertoire holds 600,000 or so distinct CDR3 sequences, with about 17% as singletons. Sequenced material: blood. The origin of the receptors is a woman under 40 with Graves' hyperthyroidism.

This clonotype was observed a single time. The chain joins TRBV29-1 to TRBJ1-2, with D maybe TRBD1 (6 bases). Trimming shortened V by 4 bases and J by 8 bases, and 14 bases separated the two germline ends. The CDR3 is 12 residues long. The V gene's germline CDR1 is SQVTM and CDR2 ANQGSEA. CDR3 sequence (DNA): TGCAGCGTTGTAGATCAGGGGAACGGCTACACCTTC. Its translation is CSVVDQGNGYTF.

This clonotype has more than one count but fewer than ten. The chain has TRBV5-1 and TRBJ1-1; possibly TRBD1 for D (6 bases). The CDR3 is made up of 16 amino acids. The germline V and J ends were trimmed by 3 bases and 0 bases, with 15 bases remaining between them. Per the germline V gene, CDR1 is SGHRS and CDR2 is YFSETQ. The CDR3 spells CASSWPKTGLNTEAFF. Written as DNA, the CDR3 is TGCGCCAGCAGCTGGCCTAAAACAGGGTTGAACACTGAAGCTTTCTTT.

The V gene is TRBV5-1, the J gene TRBJ1-1; tentatively, D is TRBD1 (6 bases). The CDR3 extends over 14 amino acids. With 0 bases removed from V and 7 bases from J, the gap between germline ends came to 13 bases. Germline CDR1 is SGHRS and CDR2 is YFSETQ. In nucleotides, the CDR3 is TGCGCCAGCAGCTTGGAGGCGGGGGCGTATGAAGCTTTCTTT. Translated, it gives CASSLEAGAYEAFF. The full variable domain, with the rest looked up from reference TRBV5-1 and TRBJ1-1, is KAGVTQTPRYLIKTRGQQVTLSCSPISGHRSVSWYQQTPGQGLQFLFEYFSETQRNKGNFPGRFSGRQFSNSRSEMNVSTLELGDSALYLCASSLEAGAYEAFFGQGTRLTVV.

The sample holds many counts of this clonotype. The J gene is TRBJ2-1, the V gene TRBV11-2, with a tentative D call TRBD2 (6 bases). Germline V lookup: CDR1 SGHAT, CDR2 FQNNGV. The CDR3 extends over 15 amino acids. V lost 7 bases, J lost 4 bases, and 17 bases lay in between. CDR3 nucleotides: TGTGCCAGCAACCTACCCTGGGGGACTTACAATGAGCAGTTCTTC. This codes for CASNLPWGTYNEQFF.

Comment on this clonotype: This may be a read error: a much more frequent sequence differs by one nucleotide. J is TRBJ2-1 and V is TRBV5-1, with TRBD1 as a possible D gene (5 bases). Germline assignment: CDR1 SGHRS and CDR2 YFSETQ. V dropped 2 bases and J dropped 4 bases, with 13 bases sitting between them. The CDR3 has 15 residues. CDR3 coding DNA: TGCGCCAGCAGCTTCCAGGGTGACCCTTACAATGAGCAGTTCTTC. It encodes CASSFQGDPYNEQFF.

The chain couples TRBV11-2 to TRBJ2-5; D perhaps matches TRBD2 (5 bases). The CDR3 covers 16 residues. Trimming removed 5 bases from V and 5 bases from J, with 21 bases in between. Germline assignment: CDR1 SGHAT and CDR2 FQNNGV. The CDR3 reads CASSRNGVKGAETQYF. The CDR3 nucleotides are TGTGCCAGCAGCCGGAACGGAGTCAAGGGAGCGGAGACCCAGTACTTC. Full variable domain (missing parts from reference TRBV11-2 and TRBJ2-5): EAGVAQSPRYKIIEKRQSVAFWCNPISGHATLYWYQQILGQGPKLLIQFQNNGVVDDSQLPKDRFSAERLKGVDSTLKIQPAKLEDSAVYLCASSRNGVKGAETQYFGPGTRLLVL.

This chain connects TRBV16 to TRBJ1-5; 7 positions agree with TRBD1. The CDR3 is made up of 16 amino acids. V trimming: 0 bases; J trimming: 6 bases; junction bases outside the gene matches: 8. CDR1 is KGHSY and CDR2 is FQNENV in the germline V gene. CDR3 nucleotide sequence: TGTGCCAGCAGCCAATCGGGGCAGGGGGTAAGTCAGCCCCAGCATTTT. Translation: CASSQSGQGVSQPQHF. The complete variable domain, with remaining parts taken from reference TRBV16 and TRBJ1-5, reads GEEVAQTPKHLVRGEGQKAKLYCAPIKGHSYVFWYQQVLKNEFKFLISFQNENVFDETGMPKERFSAKCLPNSPCSLEIQATKLEDSAVYFCASSQSGQGVSQPQHFGDGTRLSIL.

This clonotype was counted ten times or more. The chain uses TRBV28 and TRBJ2-6; maybe TRBD2 (5 bases). Germline assignment: CDR1 MDHEN and CDR2 SYDVKM. V dropped 4 bases and J dropped 0 bases, with 7 bases sitting between them. CDR3 length equals 15 residues. This CDR3 is CASSSGDSGANVLTF. The CDR3 nucleotides read TGTGCCAGCAGTTCCGGGGACTCTGGGGCCAACGTCCTGACTTTC.

This clonotype was detected many times. The genes are TRBV12-3 or TRBV12-4 and TRBJ2-2; no reliable D call. The CDR3 has 14 amino acids. Trimming left V 7 bases short and J 0 bases short, with 9 bases between. The CDR3 here is CASTEFANTGELFF. CDR3 nucleotide sequence: TGTGCCAGCACCGAGTTTGCGAACACCGGGGAGCTGTTTTTT.

This clonotype was counted at least ten times. The V and J genes are TRBV3-1 and TRBJ2-1, with 8 bases that match TRBD2. The V gene end was trimmed by 1 base and the J gene end by 0 bases; junction bases not matched to a gene: 11. The CDR3 has 19 amino acids. Germline V gene sequence: CDR1 LGHDT, CDR2 YNNKEL (reference sequence). CDR3 residues: CASSQGGALAVSSYNEQFF. CDR3 nucleotides: TGTGCCAGCAGCCAAGGCGGGGCACTAGCGGTGAGCTCCTACAATGAGCAGTTCTTC.

On this clonotype itself: A much larger clone differs by one base, so this may be a read error. The rearrangement links TRBV7-2 to TRBJ1-3; a possible D gene is TRBD1 (6 bases). Per the germline V gene, CDR1 is SGHTA and CDR2 is FQGNSA. The CDR3 sequence is 14 residues long. The CDR3 DNA reads as TGTGCCAGCAGTGAACAGGGTACTGGAAGCACCATATATTTT. Translated: CASSEQGTGSTIYF.

This clonotype was seen repeatedly, ten times or more. The rearrangement links TRBV2 to TRBJ2-1; 9 bases line up with TRBD2. The CDR3 is 14 amino acids. J lost 3 bases, V lost 4 bases, and 1 base had no gene match. Germline loops: CDR1 SNHLY, CDR2 FYNNEI. The CDR3 sequence is CASSALAGYNEQFF. The DNA for the CDR3 is TGTGCCAGCAGTGCACTAGCGGGCTACAATGAGCAGTTCTTC.

This clonotype was counted a few times. V is TRBV20-1 and J is TRBJ2-5, with 7 bases that match TRBD1. Per the germline V gene, CDR1 is DFQATT and CDR2 is SNEGSKA (reference sequence). The CDR3 runs to 14 residues. J lost 2 bases, V lost 1 base, and 4 bases had no gene match. CDR3 region: CSARVGGEQETQYF. The DNA for the CDR3 is TGCAGTGCTAGAGTAGGGGGCGAGCAAGAGACCCAGTACTTC.

The chain employs TRBV24-1 and TRBJ2-3, with 9 bases fitting TRBD1. There are 17 residues in the CDR3. With 6 bases clipped from V and 4 bases from J, the junction kept 13 bases outside the gene matches. Germline V gene lookup returns CDR1 KGHDR and CDR2 SFDVKD. The CDR3 is CATSRLSGTGSADTQYF. Written as DNA, the CDR3 is TGTGCCACCAGTCGACTCTCTGGGACAGGGTCGGCAGATACGCAGTATTTT.

There are a few counts of this clonotype. This sequence joins TRBV5-6 and TRBJ2-4; TRBD1 aligns across 8 bases. The germline CDR1 and CDR2 sequences are SGHDT and YYEEEE. Germline trimming cut 2 bases from V and 8 bases from J; bases unmatched to any gene: 3. The CDR3 covers 13 residues. The CDR3 bases are TGTGCCAGCAGCTTCGACAGGGGAGACATTCAGTACTTC. It yields the protein CASSFDRGDIQYF.

This clonotype came up a few times. The V and J genes are TRBV12-3 or TRBV12-4 and TRBJ1-1; D is possibly TRBD1 (6 bases). This CDR3 spans 14 amino acids. V lost 7 bases to trimming and J lost 0 bases, with 12 bases between them. The CDR3, as DNA: TGTGCCAGCATTCCGGGACATTTGAACACTGAAGCTTTCTTT. It encodes CASIPGHLNTEAFF.

The rearrangement joins TRBV28 to TRBJ2-3; 7 nucleotides agree with TRBD2. The junction had 13 bases not matched to a gene; V was cut back by 6 bases and J by 1 base. Germline lookup yields CDR1 MDHEN and CDR2 SYDVKM. The CDR3 sequence is 17 residues long. As DNA, the CDR3 is TGTGCCAGCAGCACAAGCGGGGCTAGCGGAGGCACAGATACGCAGTATTTT. Its translation: CASSTSGASGGTDTQYF.

The sample holds many counts of this clonotype. The chain joins TRBV2 to TRBJ2-7; TRBD1 or TRBD2 may be the D gene (5 bases each). Trimming left V 7 bases short and J 5 bases short, with 15 bases between. The CDR3 is 13 residues long. Germline V gene data show CDR1 as SNHLY and CDR2 as FYNNEI. In DNA form, the CDR3 reads TGTGCCAGCATCCGGGACGTCGAGGACGAGCAGTACTTC. Protein product: CASIRDVEDEQYF.

Many counts were recorded for this clonotype. The rearrangement joins TRBV12-3 or TRBV12-4 to TRBJ2-2; D is unclear. The CDR3 spans 14 residues. V lost 3 bases and J 4 bases, leaving 9 bases between the germline ends. CDR3 coding DNA: TGTGCCAGCAGTTTTTCTGCTAGCACCGGGGAGCTGTTTTTT. It yields the protein CASSFSASTGELFF.

CDR3 in amino acids: CASSVAGSGADPSSYEQYF. The CDR3, as DNA: TGTGCCAGCAGCGTAGCTGGATCCGGGGCAGATCCGTCCTCCTACGAGCAGTACTTC. The chain combines TRBV9 with TRBJ2-7; either TRBD1 or TRBD2 may supply D (5 bases each). There are 19 residues in the CDR3. The germline V gene has CDR1 SGDLS and CDR2 YYNGEE. The ends were cut back, 0 bases at V and 0 bases at J, with 22 bases in the middle.